This T cell receptor (beta chain) is from a study of T cell repertoires in cytomegalovirus infection. The wider study: Newly reported HLA-C-restricted and thoroughly characterized HLA-B-restricted CMV epitopes were employed. Shared public TCR beta signatures pointed to both CMV infection and a matching HLA type. Findings of the study overall: There were carriers of CMV plus the relevant HLA, and cumulative public TCR beta family frequency identified them. CMV-specific TCR beta clonotypes restricted by HLA-C dominated the ex vivo response.

This clonotype showed up just a few times. Its antigen is as yet unknown. The CDR3 spans 15 residues. Germline lookup yields CDR1 MDHEN and CDR2 SYDVKM. V was clipped by 3 bases and J by 6 bases, with 16 bases between them. TCRdb passed the reads through MiXCR, listing each CDR3 protein once. Of 450,000 to 650,000 distinct CDR3 sequences listed, about 40% are singletons. This material consisted of cultured PBMCs, taken from culture after CMV antigen stimulation. The genes are TRBV28 and TRBJ2-3; D possibly uses TRBD1 or TRBD2 (6 bases each). The source of this sequence is a human donor in good health (CMV status not recorded). Some clones in this sample may be carry-over from other donors' samples. CDR3 in amino acids: CASSLTLGGSDTQYF. CDR3 coding DNA: TGTGCCAGCAGTTTGACCCTAGGGGGGAGTGATACGCAGTATTTT.